The entry that follows covers one T cell receptor beta chain sequence. Adolescents were screened for latent TB by skin test and IGRA. Each donor contributed about 110,000 T cells on average, unsorted. The protocol was immunoSEQ multiplex PCR, while the TCRdb copy is restricted to in-frame clones and leaves out a portion. The sample yields about 35,000 clones, less than 95% seen once. The sample belongs to a study of T cells in tuberculosis. This CDR3 spans 16 amino acids. CDR1 and CDR2 from the germline V gene are MNHEY and SVGAGI. V was trimmed by 4 bases and J by 0 bases, leaving 15 bases between them.

The clonotype was recovered from a donor under 30 with latent tuberculosis or without tuberculosis infection. Some clones in this sample may be carry-over from other donors' samples. The rearrangement uses TRBV6-5 and TRBJ1-2; possible D gene TRBD1, 6 bases. The sample taken for sequencing was PBMCs. CDR3: CASSLFTGLANYGYTF. CDR3 DNA: TGTGCCAGCAGTTTATTTACAGGGTTAGCTAACTATGGCTACACCTTC.